The clone carrying this TCR beta chain was seen once. The antigen remains undetermined. This CDR3 is 15 amino acids long. The V gene lost 0 bases and the J gene lost 3 bases, with 11 bases spanning the gap. The assay was immunoSEQ multiplex PCR, and TCRdb's table has in-frame clones only and misses some. The sample lists about 65,000 clones; roughly three quarters were seen once. Antigen-specific CD4+ T cells were first expanded with viral peptide pools by the ViraFEST assay and only then sequenced. It was after roughly 11 days of culture that CD4+ T cells were isolated. Vaccinees lacked prior SARS-CoV-2 infection and tested negative for nucleocapsid antibodies. Peptides at 8.5 to 10 ug/ml and IL-2 at approximately 9.7 IU/ml were added to two million PBMC per well. Both day 3 and day 7 saw half the medium replaced with IL-2 medium. This sample stems from a study of vaccination effects on CD4 cells after COVID-19.

The study's findings and limits: Cross-reaction with common cold coronaviruses was seen in only 1 of 255 vaccine-induced clones from healthy vaccinees.

The TCR comes from a human donor who received a COVID-19 vaccine. Sequenced material: CD4+ T cells from PBMCs cultured with HCoV-NL63 spike peptides, taken before COVID-19 vaccination. The rearrangement uses TRBV23-1 and TRBJ2-5, with a weak D call TRBD1 (5 bases). TRBV23-1 is annotated as an ORF whose role is uncertain. The CDR3 DNA follows: TGCGCCAGCAGTCAATCGGACCAGGGTAAAGAGACCCAGTACTTC. Amino acid sequence: CASSQSDQGKETQYF.